Presented here are 4 T cell receptor beta chains from one specimen sequenced in a study of T cells in localized non-small cell lung cancer. Produced via immunoSEQ multiplex PCR; TCRdb's table is partial and in-frame only. The top ten hold about 4% of the sample, which has about 52,000 clones, around 80% seen once. The sequencing used PBMCs, collected before any cancer treatment. The source is a woman aged 40-69 years with stage II lung adenocarcinoma.

V is TRBV7-2 and J is TRBJ2-1; 8 nucleotides align to TRBD1. J gave up 6 bases and V 6 bases, and 4 bases lay outside the gene matches. CDR3 length: 13 amino acids. The germline V gene encodes CDR1 SGHTA and CDR2 FQGNSA. In DNA form, the CDR3 reads TGTGCCAGCAGGAAAACAGGGGGCAATGAGCAGTTCTTC. Residues: CASRKTGGNEQFF.

Here the CDR3 reads CASSLAGSPNTEAFF. As DNA, the CDR3 is TGTGCCAGCAGCCTCGCTGGCTCACCGAACACTGAAGCTTTCTTT. The chain uses TRBV5-8 and TRBJ1-1, with D unclear. The CDR3 loop spans 15 amino acids. Germline V gene lookup returns CDR1 SGHTS and CDR2 YDEGEE. V dropped 4 bases and J dropped 1 base, with 14 bases sitting between them. Combining the CDR3 with reference TRBV5-8 and TRBJ1-1 gives the whole variable domain EAGVTQSPTHLIKTRGQQATLRCSPISGHTSVYWYQQALGLGLQFLLWYDEGEERNRGNFPPRFSGRQFPNYSSELNVNALELEDSALYLCASSLAGSPNTEAFFGQGTRLTVV.

The count of this clone is one. The rearrangement links TRBV5-1 to TRBJ1-1; a possible D gene is TRBD1 (5 bases). Per germline, CDR1 SGHRS and CDR2 YFSETQ. This CDR3 is built from 13 residues. With 5 bases removed from V and 1 base from J, the gap between germline ends came to 9 bases. CDR3 region: CASRRGRNTEAFF. The DNA for the CDR3 is TGCGCCAGCAGGAGGGGAAGGAACACTGAAGCTTTCTTT.

The count of this clone is one. CDR3 sequence (DNA): TGTGCCAGCAGTTCGCGGGGCTACGAGCAGTACTTC. It specifies CASSSRGYEQYF. The chain joins TRBV27 to TRBJ2-7; perhaps TRBD2 as D (6 bases). Germline lookup yields CDR1 MNHEY and CDR2 SMNVEV (reference sequence). V lost 4 bases and J 3 bases, leaving 7 bases between the germline ends. There are 12 residues in the CDR3.